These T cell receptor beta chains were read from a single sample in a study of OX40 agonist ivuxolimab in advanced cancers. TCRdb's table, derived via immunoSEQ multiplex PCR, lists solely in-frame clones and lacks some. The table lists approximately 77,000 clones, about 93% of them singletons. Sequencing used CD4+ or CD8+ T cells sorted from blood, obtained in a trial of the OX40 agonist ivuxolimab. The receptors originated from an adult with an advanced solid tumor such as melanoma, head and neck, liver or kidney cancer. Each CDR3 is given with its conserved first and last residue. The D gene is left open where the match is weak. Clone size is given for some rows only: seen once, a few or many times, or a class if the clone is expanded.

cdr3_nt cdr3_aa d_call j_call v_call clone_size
TGTGCCAGCAGCCTCCTTTCGGATCCTAGCACAGATACGCAGTATTTT CASSLLSDPSTDTQYF NA TRBJ2-3 TRBV7-2 NA
TGCGCCAGCAGCCTGGGGCCAGAGACTGGAAACACCATATATTTT CASSLGPETGNTIYF NA TRBJ1-3 TRBV5-1 once
TGTGCCAGCAGTTCGACTAGCGGGGGGCTGGTGAAGCAGTTCTTC CASSSTSGGLVKQFF TRBD2 TRBJ2-1 TRBV27 NA
TGTGCCAGCAGCCCCCCTGGACTAGCGGGGGGAGTGTACTTC CASSPPGLAGGVYF TRBD2 TRBJ2-7 TRBV5-4 NA
TGTGCCAGCAGTTTAGCGGGCCGGTACGAGCAGTACTTC CASSLAGRYEQYF NA TRBJ2-7 TRBV27 NA
TGTGCCAGCAGTGAAGCGCGGGCCACCCCCTACAATGAGCAGTTCTTC CASSEARATPYNEQFF NA TRBJ2-1 TRBV6-1 NA
TGTGCCAGCAGCAGATACGAGCAGTACTTC CASSRYEQYF NA TRBJ2-7 TRBV2 NA
TGCGCCAGCAGCCAAGTCGGTCCGGGGACCCAGTACTTC CASSQVGPGTQYF NA TRBJ2-5 TRBV4-1 NA
TGTGCAAGTCGGACGAACGGAGGGGGTAAAGAAACCTACGAGCAGTACTTC CASRTNGGGKETYEQYF NA TRBJ2-7 TRBV12-2 once
TGTGCCAGCAGAGTTCAGGGGGCAGAGACCCAGTACTTC CASRVQGAETQYF TRBD1 TRBJ2-5 TRBV13 NA
TGTGCCAGCAGCTTGAAAGGACAGGGGGAGATCTATGGCTACACCTTC CASSLKGQGEIYGYTF TRBD1 TRBJ1-2 TRBV7-8 NA
TGTGCCAGCTCACTGACCACGGCGGGGACCTCTGGAAACACCATATATTTT CASSLTTAGTSGNTIYF NA TRBJ1-3 TRBV18 NA
TGTGCCAGCGAATCATCTGGAAACACCATATATTTT CASESSGNTIYF NA TRBJ1-3 TRBV9 once
TGTGCCAGCGGCTTGGCCCCGGGGGCGTCCGACGGCTACACCTTC CASGLAPGASDGYTF NA TRBJ1-2 TRBV5-4 NA
TGCGCCAGCAGCCAAGAGTTGAGGCGGGGGAAAGACAATGAGCAGTTCTTC CASSQELRRGKDNEQFF TRBD2 TRBJ2-1 TRBV4-3 NA